This TCR beta chain is drawn from a study of blood T cells in healthy people across ages. Combining a sample-barcoded 5' primer with a J-beta primer mix, a second PCR ran for roughly 7 to 11 cycles. TCRdb reprocessed the 5' RACE reads with MiXCR, giving one entry per CDR3 protein. The sample contains some 920,000 distinct CDR3 sequences, roughly 51% of which appear only once. This receptor was identified in a woman in her sixties in good health. Material: blood.

The CDR3 DNA is TGTGCCAGCAGTTTGGATATAATCCACGAGCAGTACTTC. The encoded protein is CASSLDIIHEQYF. The J gene is TRBJ2-7, the V gene TRBV6-6; D call uncertain. Germline V gene sequence: CDR1 MNHNY, CDR2 SVGAGI (reference sequence). With 4 bases removed from V and 5 bases from J, the gap between germline ends came to 12 bases. The CDR3 is 13 residues long.